A single T cell receptor (beta chain) is shown here with its context. The source of the sample is a study of CD8 T cells in Susac syndrome. TEMRA cells were enriched by FACS, and CD4+ and CD8+ T cells were negatively isolated. Roughly 0.45 to 1 ug RNA was reverse transcribed with random hexamers. TCRdb processed the immunoSEQ multiplex PCR reads anew with MiXCR; each CDR3 protein has one entry. The table includes over 200,000 distinct CDR3 sequences, approximately 95% detected once. The germline V gene has CDR1 SGHTA and CDR2 FQGNSA. Trimming removed 4 bases at V and 7 bases at J, with 13 bases between. CDR3 length equals 14 residues.

Material: CD4+ T cells from PBMCs. The receptor was derived from a human donor with multiple sclerosis. The chain links TRBV7-2 to TRBJ2-2; TRBD1 is a possible D gene (5 bases). The DNA of the CDR3 is TGTGCCAGCAGCTCCGGACAACTACTCGGGGAGCTGTTTTTT. Translating gives CASSSGQLLGELFF.